This TCR beta chain emerged from a study of cytomegalovirus exposure and HLA in healthy donors. Points on this clone: As yet, its antigen is unknown.

Study-wide results and caveats: It was reported that TCR beta sequences correctly inferred the HLA-A and HLA-B alleles for most subjects.

The CDR3 has 15 residues. V lost 0 bases to trimming and J lost 5 bases; unmatched junction nucleotides: 4. The germline V gene encodes CDR1 SGHRS and CDR2 YFSETQ. Amplification used 60 Vbeta primers and 13 Jbeta primers. Assay: immunoSEQ multiplex PCR; the TCRdb copy retains only in-frame clones and omits some. Its clone listing holds tens of thousands of clones. V and J are TRBV5-1 and TRBJ2-1; 8 bases agree with TRBD2. The TCR sequence derives from a woman in her 30s in good health and CMV-seropositive. Material: PBMCs. CDR3 region: CASSLVPAGDNEQFF. The CDR3 DNA follows: TGCGCCAGCAGCTTGGTCCCAGCGGGGGACAATGAGCAGTTCTTC.